The clone carrying this TCR beta chain was seen a few times. Antigen unknown. This entry belongs to a study of cytomegalovirus exposure and HLA in healthy donors. Findings of the study overall: Usually a TCR sequence was rare, but some public TCRs were found in many donors.

It was with 60 Vbeta and 13 Jbeta primers that the PCR ran. Method: immunoSEQ multiplex PCR; TCRdb's copy keeps in-frame clones and lacks some. The data hold 170,000 or so clones, with more than 60% observed a single time. CDR3 size: 15 residues. The germline V gene encodes CDR1 MNHEY and CDR2 SVGAGI. V lost 6 bases, J lost 7 bases, and 9 bases stayed unmatched. This clonotype originated in a woman aged 30 to 39 in good health and CMV-seropositive. This chain joins TRBV6-5 and TRBJ2-1; 10 bases map to TRBD2. The specimen was PBMCs. In nucleotides, the CDR3 is TGTGCCAGCAGGCAGCTAGCGGGAGAGGGAAATGAGCAGTTCTTC. Translating gives CASRQLAGEGNEQFF.